This TCR beta chain was identified during a study of ipilimumab plus nivolumab after autologous stem cell transplantation. Using immunoSEQ multiplex PCR, the repertoire was profiled, and TCRdb retains in-frame clones only, with some absent. The sample has over 75,000 clones; approximately 83% are singletons. With 1 base clipped from V and 4 bases from J, the junction kept 3 bases outside the gene matches. The CDR3 has 15 residues. Germline CDR1 and CDR2: SGHNT and YYREEE (reference sequence). Through week 26, nivolumab 3 mg/kg IV was given weeks 1, 4, 7, 10, then biweekly. This TCR was sampled from a male donor with diffuse large B-cell lymphoma. The chain links TRBV5-4 to TRBJ2-7, with TRBD2 matching over 12 bases. Sequencing used PBMCs, obtained in a trial of ipilimumab plus nivolumab as post-transplant consolidation. For the CDR3, the DNA is TGTGCCAGCAGCTTGACTAGCGGGGGGATATACGAGCAGTACTTC. Encoded protein: CASSLTSGGIYEQYF.